Below are 32 T cell receptor beta chains sequenced from a single sample in a study. TCRdb recomputed calls from the RT-PCR reads with MiXCR, one row per CDR3 protein. The sample lists approximately 720,000 distinct CDR3 sequences, 12% to 15% occurring once. Sequencing was performed on memory CD4+ T cells from blood. The source of these receptors is a female donor in good health, serving as a healthy control.

This sequence joins TRBV27 and TRBJ1-5; D is unclear. CDR1 is MNHEY and CDR2 is SMNVEV in the germline V gene (reference sequence). The V and J ends lost 2 bases and 8 bases respectively, with 4 bases between them. The CDR3 length is 11 residues. CDR3 loop: CASSLAEPQHF. The CDR3 coding sequence is TGTGCCAGCAGTTTAGCGGAGCCCCAGCATTTT.

Many counts were recorded for this clonotype. V gene TRBV12-3 or TRBV12-4 combines with J gene TRBJ2-3; the match to TRBD2 covers 10 bases. The CDR3 is made up of 16 amino acids. After removal of 2 bases from V and 4 bases from J, the junction contained 6 bases not matched to a gene. For the CDR3, the DNA is TGTGCCAGCAGTTTATCAGCGGGAGGGCCCTCAGATACGCAGTATTTT. Translated, it gives CASSLSAGGPSDTQYF.

The chain recombines TRBV28 with TRBJ2-6; no clear D gene. Germline lookup yields CDR1 MDHEN and CDR2 SYDVKM. V lost 3 bases, J lost 4 bases, and 10 bases lay in between. The CDR3 is 15 residues long. As DNA, the CDR3 is TGTGCCAGCAGTTTGGGTACTCACGGGGCCAACGTCCTGACTTTC. The encoded protein is CASSLGTHGANVLTF.

This clonotype was seen more than once but under ten times. The rearrangement links TRBV7-8 to TRBJ2-1; D unresolved. In germline, CDR1 is SGHVS, CDR2 FQNEAQ. CDR3 length: 15 residues. The V end lost 1 base, the J end lost 6 bases, and 13 bases lay between the germline ends. The CDR3 DNA reads TGTGCCAGCAGCTTAGGGGCCGCAGTTGGCAATGAGCAGTTCTTC. Residues: CASSLGAAVGNEQFF. Variable domain in full (rest from reference TRBV7-8 and TRBJ2-1): GAGVSQSPRYKVAKRGQDVALRCDPISGHVSLFWYQQALGQGPEFLTYFQNEAQLDKSGLPSDRFFAERPEGSVSTLKIQRTQQEDSAVYLCASSLGAAVGNEQFFGPGTRLTVL.

This clonotype came up a few times. The V call is TRBV9, the J call TRBJ1-1, with 11 bases matching TRBD1. CDR1 SGDLS and CDR2 YYNGEE come from the germline V gene. The CDR3 extends over 17 amino acids. V lost 1 base and J lost 5; bases outside the gene matches: 10. The CDR3 DNA reads as TGTGCCAGCAGCGTATCTCCGGGACAGGGGGTCAAAACTGAAGCTTTCTTT. It is translated as CASSVSPGQGVKTEAFF.

This clonotype was seen more than once but under ten times. The V call is TRBV5-6, the J call TRBJ2-1, with 10 bases aligning to TRBD2. The ends lost 3 bases at V and 1 base at J; junction bases unmatched: 7. The germline V gene encodes CDR1 SGHDT and CDR2 YYEEEE. The CDR3 consists of 17 residues. The CDR3 nucleotides read TGTGCCAGCAGCTGGGTGGGTAGCGGGAGGTCCTACAATGAGCAGTTCTTC. It encodes CASSWVGSGRSYNEQFF.

The genes are TRBV19 and TRBJ2-7; 9 bases align to TRBD1. In germline, CDR1 is LNHDA, CDR2 SQIVND (reference sequence). V was clipped by 10 bases and J by 5 bases; unmatched bases: 18. The CDR3 extends over 16 amino acids. This CDR3 is CATTKDRGWSTDEQYF. CDR3 in DNA: TGTGCCACGACCAAAGACAGGGGGTGGTCCACCGACGAGCAGTACTTC.

This chain uses TRBV6-5 with TRBJ2-1; 7 bases match TRBD2. The CDR3 has 17 amino acids. Germline lookup yields CDR1 MNHEY and CDR2 SVGAGI. The ends lost 0 bases at V and 7 bases at J; junction bases unmatched: 12. This chain's CDR3 is CASSYSIGGRGSNEQFF. The CDR3 DNA is TGTGCCAGCAGTTACTCGATTGGTGGGAGGGGTTCTAATGAGCAGTTCTTC.

This clonotype showed up just a few times. The chain couples TRBV5-5 to TRBJ1-1; D possibly corresponds to TRBD1 (6 bases). The germline gives CDR1 SGHKS, CDR2 YYEKEE (reference sequence). Trimming took off 1 base at V and 5 bases at J, with 18 bases between the two ends. CDR3 length: 16 amino acids. As DNA, the CDR3 is TGTGCCAGCAGCTTGTGGGGGGCAGTGGAGGGGACTGAAGCTTTCTTT. This sequence encodes CASSLWGAVEGTEAFF. The whole variable domain, filled in from reference TRBV5-5 and TRBJ1-1, reads DAGVTQSPTHLIKTRGQQVTLRCSPISGHKSVSWYQQVLGQGPQFIFQYYEKEERGRGNFPDRFSARQFPNYSSELNVNALLLGDSALYLCASSLWGAVEGTEAFFGQGTRLTVV.

This sequence joins TRBV24-1 and TRBJ2-1; TRBD2 is a possible D gene (6 bases). The germline V and J ends were trimmed by 6 bases and 6 bases, with 17 bases remaining between them. Germline V CDR1 and CDR2: KGHDR, SFDVKD. The CDR3 is 15 residues long. The CDR3 DNA follows: TGTGCCACCAGTTTAGGTAGCGGTTATCGCAATGAGCAGTTCTTC. Its protein is CATSLGSGYRNEQFF.

In this sample, this clonotype turned up a few times. This chain joins TRBV2 and TRBJ2-7, with D unresolved. Germline values: CDR1 SNHLY, CDR2 FYNNEI. Trimming shortened V by 4 bases and J by 0 bases, and 13 bases separated the two germline ends. The CDR3 has 15 amino acids. The CDR3 region has the DNA TGTGCCAGCAGTGCTACAGCACAAGCCTCCTACGAGCAGTACTTC. Its translation is CASSATAQASYEQYF.

There are a few counts of this clonotype. The gene calls are TRBV7-9 and TRBJ2-7; tentative D call: TRBD1 (6 bases). V was trimmed by 5 bases and J by 2 bases, leaving 13 bases between them. The CDR3 is 14 residues long. The germline CDR1 and CDR2 sequences are SEHNR and FQNEAQ (reference sequence). CDR3 residues: CASSVRQDTYEQYF. CDR3 DNA sequence: TGTGCCAGCAGCGTACGACAGGATACCTACGAGCAGTACTTC. Full variable domain (remainder filled in from reference TRBV7-9 and TRBJ2-7): DTGVSQNPRHKITKRGQNVTFRCDPISEHNRLYWYRQTLGQGPEFLTYFQNEAQLEKSRLLSDRFSAERPKGSFSTLEIQRTEQGDSAMYLCASSVRQDTYEQYFGPGTRLTVT.

This clonotype was observed many times. This chain connects TRBV4-3 to TRBJ2-1, with 7 bases aligning to TRBD2. Germline V lookup: CDR1 LGHNA, CDR2 YSLEER. V gave up 1 base and J gave up 2 bases; unmatched junction bases: 5. This CDR3 region has 16 residues. CDR3 sequence reads: CASSQAQLAAYNEQFF. The CDR3 nucleotides are TGCGCCAGCAGCCAAGCGCAGCTAGCGGCCTACAATGAGCAGTTCTTC.

This sequence joins TRBV20-1 and TRBJ1-6; TRBD1 matches 11 bases. J lost 12 bases, V lost 2 bases, and 9 bases had no gene match. Germline values: CDR1 DFQATT, CDR2 SNEGSKA (reference sequence). This CDR3 has 15 amino acids. CDR3 protein: CSARPRTGGWGPLHF. The CDR3 region has the DNA TGCAGTGCTAGACCCCGGACAGGGGGCTGGGGACCCCTCCACTTT.

This clonotype occurred a few times. The genes are TRBV7-8 and TRBJ2-2; weak D call: TRBD2 (6 bases). The V and J ends lost 2 bases and 2 bases respectively, with 9 bases between them. This CDR3 comprises 15 residues. Germline V gene sequence: CDR1 SGHVS, CDR2 FQNEAQ. The CDR3 DNA reads TGTGCCAGCAGCTTATTCGGGAGAAACACCGGGGAGCTGTTTTTT. Amino acid sequence: CASSLFGRNTGELFF. The variable domain in full, completed from reference TRBV7-8 and TRBJ2-2, reads GAGVSQSPRYKVAKRGQDVALRCDPISGHVSLFWYQQALGQGPEFLTYFQNEAQLDKSGLPSDRFFAERPEGSVSTLKIQRTQQEDSAVYLCASSLFGRNTGELFFGEGSRLTVL.

This clonotype was detected a few times. The J gene is TRBJ1-1, the V gene TRBV19; D ambiguous. V dropped 5 bases and J dropped 1 base, with 8 bases sitting between them. Per the germline V gene, CDR1 is LNHDA and CDR2 is SQIVND (reference sequence). The CDR3 contains 13 residues. The CDR3 DNA reads as TGTGCCAGTAGTCAACAGCCGAACACTGAAGCTTTCTTT. Protein: CASSQQPNTEAFF.

The table lists this clonotype with many counts. The chain carries TRBV27 and TRBJ1-1, with TRBD1 matching over 8 bases. The J segment lost 5 bases and the V segment lost 3 bases, leaving 5 bases of the junction unmatched. This CDR3 region has 14 residues. In germline, CDR1 is MNHEY, CDR2 SMNVEV (reference sequence). CDR3 nucleotides: TGTGCCAGCAGTTTGAACCGACAGGGGACTGAAGCTTTCTTT. This sequence encodes CASSLNRQGTEAFF.

Concerning this clonotype: The junction shows a germline mismatch at one end, possibly a read error. The rearrangement joins TRBV5-6 to TRBJ2-1; maybe TRBD2 (6 bases). CDR1 is SGHDT, CDR2 YYEEEE, per germline. This CDR3 comprises 11 residues. The CDR3 DNA reads as TGTGCCAGCAGCCTAAGACTAGTCCGGATCTTC. Translating it yields CASSLRLVRIF. Full variable domain (rest looked up from reference TRBV5-6 and TRBJ2-1): DAGVTQSPTHLIKTRGQQVTLRCSPKSGHDTVSWYQQALGQGPQFIFQYYEEEERQRGNFPDRFSGHQFPNYSSELNVNALLLGDSALYLCASSLRLVRIFGPGTRLTVL.

This clonotype was found many times. The chain's CDR3 is CASSPPGGVSYNEQFF. The CDR3 nucleotides read TGTGCCAGCTCACCACCGGGCGGGGTCTCCTACAATGAGCAGTTCTTC. V gene TRBV18 combines with J gene TRBJ2-1; a possible D gene is TRBD2 (6 bases). This CDR3 has 16 amino acids. The V end was cut by 0 bases, the J end by 0 bases, with 9 bases between. In germline, CDR1 is KGHSH, CDR2 LQKENI.

This clonotype has a handful of counts. The chain couples TRBV28 to TRBJ2-7; perhaps TRBD2 as D (6 bases). Per the germline V gene, CDR1 is MDHEN and CDR2 is SYDVKM. Trimming took 5 bases from V and 4 from J, leaving 18 bases between them. The CDR3 totals 15 residues. The CDR3 loop reads CASSPTEASGYEQYF. CDR3 nucleotides: TGTGCCAGCAGTCCCACGGAGGCGAGCGGGTACGAGCAGTACTTC.

The chain carries TRBV5-1 and TRBJ2-7; 7 bases are shared with TRBD1. This CDR3 has 15 residues. Per germline, CDR1 SGHRS and CDR2 YFSETQ. With V trimmed by 4 bases and J by 2 bases, 9 bases remained unmatched. In DNA form, the CDR3 reads TGCGCCAGCAGCCAAGCCATGGGACAGACCTACGAGCAGTACTTC. Its translation is CASSQAMGQTYEQYF.

This clonotype was counted a single time. The rearrangement links TRBV28 to TRBJ2-1; 7 bases map to TRBD2. The CDR3 sequence is 15 residues long. V was pared by 7 bases and J by 3 bases, with 9 bases of the junction left unmatched. The germline V gene has CDR1 MDHEN and CDR2 SYDVKM. The chain's CDR3 is CASTPGRRLYNEQFF. The CDR3 DNA reads TGTGCCAGCACCCCCGGGAGGAGGCTCTACAATGAGCAGTTCTTC.

The chain joins TRBV20-1 to TRBJ2-7, with no clear D. This CDR3 comprises 15 residues. Germline V gives CDR1 DFQATT, CDR2 SNEGSKA (reference sequence). Trimming left V 0 bases short and J 0 bases short, with 12 bases between. The CDR3 sequence is CSARDSRRFSYEQYF. The CDR3 coding sequence is TGCAGTGCTAGAGATTCGCGCAGATTCTCCTACGAGCAGTACTTC.

As concerns this clonotype: A much larger clone sits a single nucleotide away, making a read error possible. CDR3 sequence reads: CSTRTGGRGLF. CDR3 nucleotide sequence: TGCAGCACGAGGACAGGAGGTCGCGGGTTATTC. The chain combines TRBV29-1 with TRBJ2-1, with 7 bases identical to TRBD1. The V gene's germline CDR1 is SQVTM and CDR2 ANQGSEA. This CDR3 has 11 amino acids.

V and J are TRBV20-1 and TRBJ2-2; tentative D call: TRBD2 (6 bases). Germline V gives CDR1 DFQATT, CDR2 SNEGSKA (reference sequence). Trimming took 0 bases from V and 6 from J, leaving 11 bases between them. The CDR3 is 14 residues long. The CDR3 DNA is TGCAGTGCTAGAGATTCGGGAGTAGCCGGGGAGCTGTTTTTT. This encodes CSARDSGVAGELFF.

This clonotype was seen ten or more times. V usage is TRBV18 and J usage is TRBJ2-7; TRBD2 aligns across 7 bases. The length of the CDR3 is 16 residues. J lost 3 bases, V lost 0 bases, and 8 bases had no gene match. CDR1 is KGHSH and CDR2 is LQKENI in the germline V gene. The CDR3 here is CASSPPRGGRYYEQYF. CDR3 in DNA: TGTGCCAGCTCACCACCCCGGGGAGGGAGGTACTACGAGCAGTACTTC.

Note on this clonotype: This clone may be a read error of a much larger clone one base away. The V call is TRBV27, the J call TRBJ1-2; D is possibly TRBD1 (5 bases). CDR3 size: 13 residues. The V end was cut by 6 bases, the J end by 2 bases, with 10 bases between. Germline V gives CDR1 MNHEY, CDR2 SMNVEV (reference sequence). The CDR3 nucleotides read TGTGCCAGCAGCTTTGAGGGGAACTATGGCTACACCTTC. Residues: CASSFEGNYGYTF.

V is TRBV10-3 and J is TRBJ2-4; D is possibly TRBD1 or TRBD2 (6 bases each). Trimming took off 0 bases at V and 15 bases at J, with 12 bases between the two ends. Germline assignment: CDR1 ENHRY and CDR2 SYGVKD. The CDR3 is made up of 12 amino acids. The CDR3 reads CAISESLGGLYF. CDR3 DNA: TGTGCCATCAGTGAGTCCCTCGGGGGCCTGTACTTC.

This clonotype was detected a few times. The chain joins TRBV6-2 or TRBV6-3 to TRBJ2-7; 9 bases match TRBD1. With 10 bases clipped from V and 0 bases from J, the junction kept 10 bases outside the gene matches. The CDR3 is made up of 15 amino acids. Germline V CDR1 and CDR2: MNHEY, SVGEGT. CDR3 region: CAIRRRDRDSYEQYF. The CDR3 coding sequence is TGTGCCATCAGACGACGGGACAGGGACTCCTACGAGCAGTACTTC.

This clonotype was counted a few times. The chain recombines TRBV28 with TRBJ1-6, with D unresolved. The V end was cut by 7 bases, the J end by 6 bases, with 7 bases between. Germline V lookup: CDR1 MDHEN, CDR2 SYDVKM. The CDR3 is made up of 12 amino acids. The DNA of the CDR3 is TGTGCCAGCACCCAGGTTAATTCACCCCTCCACTTT. The encoded protein is CASTQVNSPLHF.

The genes are TRBV20-1 and TRBJ1-1, with unresolved D. Germline CDR1 is DFQATT and CDR2 is SNEGSKA (reference sequence). This CDR3 has 11 residues. Trimming left V 4 bases short and J 7 bases short, with 10 bases between. The chain's CDR3 is CSATDTHEAFF. In DNA, the CDR3 is TGCAGTGCTACTGACACTCATGAAGCTTTCTTT.

V usage is TRBV28 and J usage is TRBJ2-1; D is possibly TRBD2 (5 bases). The CDR3 runs to 13 residues. Germline V CDR1 and CDR2: MDHEN, SYDVKM. Trimming took off 4 bases at V and 8 bases at J, with 12 bases between the two ends. The CDR3 region is CASSSRGRDEQFF. The CDR3 region has the DNA TGTGCCAGCAGTTCCCGGGGTAGGGATGAGCAGTTCTTC.